This T cell receptor beta chain was captured by sequencing in a study of cytomegalovirus exposure and HLA in healthy donors. The V and J ends lost 5 bases and 0 bases respectively, with 13 bases between them. Germline loops: CDR1 LNHDA, CDR2 SQIVND (reference sequence). CDR3 length: 15 residues. The PCR was carried out with 60 Vbeta primers and 13 Jbeta primers. Profiled with immunoSEQ multiplex PCR; TCRdb holds only in-frame clones, not every one. This sample has around 63,000 clones; roughly 73% occur once, and the top ten carry 9.7%. This chain uses TRBV19 with TRBJ1-1; D uncertain. This receptor was taken from a man between 40 and 49 years old in good health and CMV-seronegative. Source material: PBMCs. Here the CDR3 reads CASSSRGLMNTEAFF. CDR3 DNA: TGTGCCAGTAGTTCCCGAGGGCTTATGAACACTGAAGCTTTCTTT.